A selection of T cell receptor beta chains follows, all from one sample in a study of T cell changes during pregnancy in multiple sclerosis. Sequencing was performed with immunoSEQ multiplex PCR; in TCRdb, only in-frame clones are kept and a portion is missing. The sample contains around 36,000 clones, about 92% of which appear only once. The sample was CD8+ T cells from peripheral blood mononuclear cells, taken in the first trimester of pregnancy. The origin of the receptors is a female donor with multiple sclerosis, enrolled in a pregnancy study. Each CDR3 is given with its conserved first and last residue. Each record gives: J gene, V gene, CDR3 protein.

TRBJ2-3 | TRBV10-2 | CASRGGTGGTDTQYF
TRBJ2-2 | TRBV5-6 | CASSLALRGLDTGELFF
TRBJ1-1 | TRBV5-8 | CASSYPTGVTEAFF
TRBJ1-2 | TRBV10-3 | CAINDGGGEANYGYTF
TRBJ2-3 | TRBV19 | CASSPRQTSDTQYF
TRBJ2-7 | TRBV11-1 | CASSPGEGEQYF
TRBJ2-1 | TRBV4-1 | CASSQDLGQGVDEQFF
TRBJ1-1 | TRBV5-6 | CASSLGQDRRSEAFF
TRBJ2-7 | TRBV11-2 | CASSFLGPEQYF
TRBJ2-1 | TRBV30 | CAGHPRGTRYNEQFF
TRBJ1-2 | TRBV5-4 | CASRVGGKDGYTF
TRBJ1-2 | TRBV7-9 | CASSPTGTNYGYTF
TRBJ2-3 | TRBV9 | CASSGWTSGTDTQYF
TRBJ2-7 | TRBV2 | CASRPGTSGSLRGQYF
TRBJ2-1 | TRBV5-4 | CASSLANEQFF
TRBJ2-2 | TRBV6-5 | CASISGLANTGELFF
TRBJ2-1 | TRBV4-1 | CASSQGGTGVNNEQFF
TRBJ2-7 | TRBV2 | CASTFAGGQFEQYF
TRBJ2-3 | TRBV19 | CASRTYLATGQGTSDTQYF
TRBJ2-1 | TRBV19 | CATKGLADYNEQFF
TRBJ2-7 | TRBV5-3 | CARSLSNKQYF
TRBJ2-3 | TRBV6-4 | CASSDSGGSTDTQYF
TRBJ2-3 | TRBV11-3 | CASSLPGGDTQYF
TRBJ2-3 | TRBV7-8 | CASSLEGADTQYF
TRBJ1-5 | TRBV4-1 | CASSPLGGAGGNQPQHF
TRBJ2-7 | TRBV27 | CASSLGQGAYEQYF
TRBJ1-1 | TRBV5-6 | CASSLGTNRGDTEAFF
TRBJ2-3 | TRBV9 | CASSVAAREWSAGGHSTDTQYF
TRBJ2-7 | TRBV5-1 | CASSLLRTGGGSYEQYF
TRBJ1-5 | TRBV27 | CASRRQDPIYSNQPQHF
TRBJ1-2 | TRBV28 | CASSLPYSPYGYTF
TRBJ1-1 | TRBV12-5 | CASGYRGTEAFF
TRBJ2-7 | TRBV2 | CASWGPSYEQYF
TRBJ1-1 | TRBV29-1 | CSVGGEAFF
TRBJ1-1 | TRBV10-3 | CAISAGTTEAFF
TRBJ1-2 | TRBV7-9 | CASSHLGALHGGYTF
TRBJ2-1 | TRBV20-1 | CSARSNNEQFF
TRBJ2-7 | TRBV27 | CASSLLPGQGNYEQYF
TRBJ2-1 | TRBV6-6 | CASRTSGGEFEQFF
TRBJ1-4 | TRBV4-1 | CASTSISGVGEKLFF
TRBJ1-6 | TRBV6-6 | CASSYLSTLYNSPLHF
TRBJ2-5 | TRBV15 | CATSLDGGQETQYF
TRBJ1-5 | TRBV30 | CAWSDWGGQPQHF
TRBJ2-3 | TRBV6-6 | CASSFTGEWYADTQYF